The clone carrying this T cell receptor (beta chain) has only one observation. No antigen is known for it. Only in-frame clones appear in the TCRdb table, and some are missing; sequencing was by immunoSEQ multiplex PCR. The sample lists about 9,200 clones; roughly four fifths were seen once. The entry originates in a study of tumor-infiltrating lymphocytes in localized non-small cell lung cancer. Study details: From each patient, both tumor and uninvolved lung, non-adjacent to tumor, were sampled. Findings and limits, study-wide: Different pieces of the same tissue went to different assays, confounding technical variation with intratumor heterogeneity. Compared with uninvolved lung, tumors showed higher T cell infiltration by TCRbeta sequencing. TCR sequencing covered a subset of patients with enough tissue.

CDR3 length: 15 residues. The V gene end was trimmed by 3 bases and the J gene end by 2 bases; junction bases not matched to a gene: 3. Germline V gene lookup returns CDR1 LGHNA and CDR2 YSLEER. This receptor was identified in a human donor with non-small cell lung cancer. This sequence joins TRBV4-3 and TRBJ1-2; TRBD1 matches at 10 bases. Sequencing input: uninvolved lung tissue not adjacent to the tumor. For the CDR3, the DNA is TGCGCCAGCAGCCATCGGGACAGGGGAAACTATGGCTACACCTTC. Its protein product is CASSHRDRGNYGYTF.